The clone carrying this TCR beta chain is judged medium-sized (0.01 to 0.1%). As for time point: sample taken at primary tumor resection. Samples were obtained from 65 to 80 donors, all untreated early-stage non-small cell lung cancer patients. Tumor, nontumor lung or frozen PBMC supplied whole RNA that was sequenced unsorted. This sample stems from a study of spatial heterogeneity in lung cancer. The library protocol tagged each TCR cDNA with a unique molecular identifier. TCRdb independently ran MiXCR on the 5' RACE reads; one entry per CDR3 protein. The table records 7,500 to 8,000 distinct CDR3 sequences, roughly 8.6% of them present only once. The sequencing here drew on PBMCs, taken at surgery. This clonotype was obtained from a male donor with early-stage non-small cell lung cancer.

The CDR3 is CASSSLGVGQFF. CDR3 in DNA: TGTGCCAGCAGCTCCCTAGGTGTGGGGCAGTTCTTC. This rearrangement joins TRBV13 to TRBJ2-1; D is uncertain. CDR1 and CDR2 (germline): PRHDT, FYEKMQ (reference sequence). Trimming removed 4 bases from V and 12 bases from J, with 13 bases in between. This CDR3 comprises 12 residues.